This TCR beta chain derives from a study of T cell repertoires in cytomegalovirus infection. Turning to the study itself: Public TCR beta signatures marked donors with CMV infection and the matching HLA.

The CDR3 spans 12 residues. This clonotype was detected only a few times. The antigen remains unidentified. The junction departs from the called germline gene at one end, perhaps through a read error. General observations from the study: There were carriers of CMV plus the relevant HLA, and cumulative public TCR beta family frequency identified them.

One entry per CDR3 protein, called by TCRdb with MiXCR from the reads. The data hold roughly 990,000 distinct CDR3 sequences, with roughly 30% observed a single time. This TCR derives from a human donor in good health (CMV status not recorded). Some clones in this sample may be carry-over from other donors' samples. This sequence joins TRBV12-3 or TRBV12-4 and TRBJ1-3, with 10 nucleotides matching TRBD1. The source was cultured CD8+ T cells from PBMCs, collected from culture after CMV antigen stimulation. The CDR3 coding sequence is TGTGCCAGCAGTTTTGGGACAGGGGAATCCTTTTTT. Translating it yields CASSFGTGESFF.